The entry below describes one TCR beta chain. The clone's antigen remains unknown. Per-base qualities were not stored, and no clone one base away is much larger. Receptors were amplified or captured by the immunoSEQ multiplex PCR assay. A mixture of 60 forward primers for TCR Vbeta segments and 13 reverse primers for TCR Jbeta segments was used in the multiplex PCR. The CDR3 region of rearranged TCR beta genes was amplified from genomic DNA by a multiplex PCR assay. The amplified TCR beta libraries were sequenced on the Illumina HiSeq System as 87-base-pair reads. For the original study's pipeline: In a later analysis, tens of millions of unique TCR beta chains were counted across the roughly 610 repertoires, and roughly 11 million of these chains were shared by at least two donors. Raw reads were error-corrected and collapsed into unique sequences by a nearest-neighbor algorithm in which closely related sequences were merged to remove PCR and sequencing errors. Alignment of CDR3 sequences to IMGT reference sequences was used to assign V, D and J gene segments. Each retained sequence needed at least a six-nucleotide match to both a V gene segment and a J gene segment. Rearrangements were called productive when the CDR3 lacked stop codons and stayed in frame with V and J; all others were non-productive. CDR3 was defined by IMGT convention, running from the second conserved V-encoded cysteine to the conserved J-encoded phenylalanine. The earlier analysis of roughly 590 of the donors excluded any sequence lacking an unambiguous match to a single V gene segment. In an earlier analysis of almost 600 of the donors, a V segment was called functional when productive rearrangements were above 56.7%, and segregating when the standard deviation between donors exceeded 5%. A statistical classification framework was developed to diagnose cytomegalovirus status using the catalog of TCR beta chain sequences. V and J gene assignment, in a later analysis, came from comparing TCR nucleotide sequences with IMGT/GENE-DB human TR gene sequences. In a later analysis, CDR3 sequences and most-parsimonious VDJ recombination scenarios were assigned using the TCRdist pipeline. In a later analysis, every TCR beta chain was defined by the combination of its CDR3 amino acid sequence and its V-gene family, and reads without a unique V-gene family were dropped. A later analysis removed roughly 590 highly shared, low-generation-probability nucleotide sequences to deal with suspected cross-contamination and a sequencing artifact. For each public chain, a later analysis derived a clonal expansion index from normalized ranks of inferred template counts within each repertoire. In a later analysis, generation probabilities were computed using a VDJ recombination model fitted to out-of-frame rearrangements, and the results were checked against IGoR. In a later analysis, hypergeometric tests were used to score TCR-TCR, TCR-HLA and TCR-CMV co-occurrence, with a repertoire-size bias correction applied to TCR pairs. To estimate false discovery rates, a later analysis permuted the HLA or CMV assignments 20 times. A later analysis grouped co-occurring TCRs with DBSCAN, adding TCRdist sequence similarity when clustering within HLA-allele-positive subsets. Repertoires with fewer than 30,000 or more than 120,000 public chains were left out of co-occurrence clustering, as were roughly five repertoires with anomalous nucleotide sharing. TCRdb carries this immuneACCESS record with in-frame sequences only. Its versions omit some clonotypes, under half of them owing to an unresolved V gene in the studies checked, with the rest unexplained. The V and J calls and the clone size are those of that table, but D and trimming were determined from the DNA. Counted in this sample were 77,000 or so clones; roughly 75% of them appeared once. The biggest ten clones account for 7% to 7.5% of the sample.

Compared with germline, V lacks 5 bases and J lacks 5 bases; bases without a gene match: 12. The CDR3, from cysteine to phenylalanine, totals 16 residues. Of all the DNA, just the CDR3 is kept, 48 bases in frame from base 1. The germline V gene (reference sequence) sets CDR1 to SEHNR and CDR2 to FQNEAQ. This entry is derived from a study of cytomegalovirus exposure and HLA in healthy donors (dated 2017 in TCRdb). Concerning the study at large: In an earlier analysis of approximately 500 of the donors, less than 350 Gb of sequence data and approximately 100 million unique TCR beta sequences from about 180 million T cells were reported. Roughly 310 gigabases of sequencing data and approximately 80 million unique TCR sequences were included in an early release covering about 700 HLA-typed donors. Of the approximately 400 genotyped donors, around 81% fell in the genetic ancestry cluster associated with self-reported Caucasian donors. The study was designed to test whether signatures of past pathogen exposure could be identified by cataloging public T cell receptors. Using immunosequencing, the study profiled T cell repertoires from around 680 subjects and related those repertoires to cytomegalovirus serostatus. In addition to the first cohort of 666 subjects, a separate validation cohort of over 90 different subjects was used. High-throughput TCR immunosequencing, statistical association of individual TCRs with disease status, and machine learning were combined to predict cytomegalovirus infection status. To study patterns of TCR occurrence, a later analysis re-analyzed previously published TCR beta repertoires from around 670 donors and added high-resolution HLA genotyping. In the later analysis, no new phenotypic data were used to find candidate immune exposures; instead, reliance was placed on TCR beta sequences and their occurrence across donors. An earlier analysis of 587 of the donors used high-throughput TCR beta sequencing to judge whether each TCR beta V gene segment behaved as functional or pseudogenic. Donor age, sex, ethnicity and CMV serostatus were collected together with the repertoire data. A later genetic analysis took genome-wide SNP genotypes for about three fifths of the roughly 670 donors and used that subset as a discovery cohort. Every discovery cohort repertoire had been produced on one sequencing platform. HLA typing included class I and class II loci at four-digit resolution. Typing coverage varied by locus: roughly 620-640 donors for A, B, C, DRB1 and DQB1; around 560 for DQA1; about 570 for DPA1; 450 to 480 for DPB1. Roughly 5 DR-DQ haplotypes were handled as single units for association and clustering because linkage in the cohort was strong. Among approximately 370 genotyped donors of the cohort, an average of about 240,000 unique TCR beta nucleotide sequences was sequenced per donor, of which approximately 18% were non-productive. What the research found in general, with its limitations: A cluster of highly shared sequence variants was judged likely to be a technical artifact of the sequencing pipeline. The study gave a list of under 200 TCR beta chains associated with cytomegalovirus. Because counts were too low, fewer than 20 rarely observed V segments, including chromosome 9 orphons, were excluded from the earlier analysis of 587 of the donors. A later analysis reported that several top co-occurrence clusters appeared linked to parvovirus B19, influenza, CMV and Epstein-Barr virus. In a later analysis, most CMV-associated TCR beta chains were found to appear HLA-restricted, with HLA associations seemingly driven largely by CMV exposure. A few of the identified cytomegalovirus-associated TCR beta chains were confirmed in vitro to be specific for cytomegalovirus antigens. A later analysis found that TCR association rates varied across HLA loci, with DRB1 alleles showing the most associated TCRs and HLA-C alleles the fewest. The authors suggested that the approach could potentially be generalized to other disease states and immunological phenotypes. The classifier was reported to diagnose cytomegalovirus status with high specificity and sensitivity in both the original and validation cohorts. For the cohort, immune exposure information was limited to CMV serostatus. In a later analysis, some 18,000 TCR beta sequences were associated with specific HLA alleles at a false discovery rate of 0.05. The presence/absence analyses assumed that sequencing depth was roughly uniform across donors, and that assumption may not be true. The cohort was sequenced for TCR beta chains only, and without alpha or paired-chain data the features that could be detected were limited. A later genetic analysis associated a missense DCLRE1C variant with V-gene and J-gene trimming of TCR beta chains, and an independent cohort replicated the association. Because HLA typing was unavailable for some donors at each locus, only the typed subset was used in association tests. In a later genetic analysis, fewer N-insertions in productive TCRs were reported among donors in an Asian-associated ancestry cluster than the roughly 700-donor mean. A later analysis found that HLA-associated TCR beta chains were more clonally expanded and had lower generation probabilities than equally common non-associated chains. Correlated functional status among segregating V segments might be attributable to linkage disequilibrium, but an unknown experimental factor could not be ruled out. A further reported finding was that TCR beta sequences accurately predicted the HLA-A and HLA-B alleles for most subjects in the first cohort. In an earlier analysis of approximately 590 of the donors, most TCR beta V segments were observed in productive rearrangements about 90% or about 30% of the time, broadly matching IMGT annotations. Some IMGT-functional V segments, including TRBV6-2 and TRBV6-3, could not be told apart with the 87-base-pair reads, so those segments were excluded. Most TCR sequences were seen in very few donors, while some public TCRs were found in many individuals. When HLA alleles, especially DR and DQ, strongly co-occurred, attributing TCR associations to individual alleles was difficult.

The cohort was made up of 500 to 850 healthy bone marrow donors. Cohort members were all nominally healthy when sampled, although unrecorded immune exposures were likely present. The donor was CMV seronegative and was included in the group of several hundred seronegative cohort members. Every donor gave a peripheral blood sample, and the peripheral blood mononuclear cells from that sample were used for TCR beta sequencing. Genomic DNA was extracted from the blood cell samples with the Qiagen DNeasy Blood Extraction Kit. The sequence came from a woman between 40 and 50 years old in good health and CMV-seronegative. Sequenced input: PBMCs. This chain is built from TRBV7-9 and TRBJ2-5, with TRBD1 matching 9 junction bases. For the CDR3, the sequence is CASSPQDRGPRETQYF. In nucleotide form, the sequence is TGTGCCAGCAGCCCACAGGACAGGGGACCTAGGGAGACCCAGTACTTC.